Listed here are 32 T cell receptor beta chains from one sample, sequenced in a study of blood T cell repertoires in COVID-19. Method: immunoSEQ multiplex PCR; TCRdb's copy keeps in-frame clones and lacks some. The sample comprises roughly 380,000 clones, over 75% of which are singletons, and 1% to 1.5% rests with the top ten. The sample consisted of PBMCs or T cells enriched from blood (not recorded which). All receptors come from a man between 25 and 39 years old who had recovered from COVID-19.

The chain links TRBV19 to TRBJ1-4, with a tentative D call TRBD1 (5 bases). The germline CDR1 and CDR2 sequences are LNHDA and SQIVND (reference sequence). The CDR3 totals 18 residues. With 3 bases removed from V and 0 bases from J, the gap between germline ends came to 17 bases. CDR3 loop: CASSMLWDLNATNEKLFF. CDR3 DNA sequence: TGTGCCAGTAGTATGCTCTGGGACTTAAATGCAACTAATGAAAAACTGTTTTTT.

The genes are TRBV3-1 (or the pseudogene TRBV3-2) and TRBJ1-5, with D possibly TRBD1 on 5 matching bases. The CDR3 is 19 residues long. Germline values: CDR1 LGHDT, CDR2 YNNKEL (reference sequence). The V and J ends lost 1 base and 6 bases respectively, with 25 bases between them. This CDR3 is CASSQGGPRGGASGQPQHF. The CDR3 DNA follows: TGTGCCAGCAGCCAAGGGGGCCCCAGAGGAGGGGCCTCAGGTCAGCCCCAGCATTTT.

In its sample, this clone was seen once. The J gene is TRBJ1-1, the V gene TRBV7-8; D unresolved. CDR3 length: 12 amino acids. Trimming cost V 2 bases and J 7 bases, with 8 bases left between them. Germline lookup yields CDR1 SGHVS and CDR2 FQNEAQ. In nucleotides, the CDR3 is TGTGCCAGCAGCTTAAATCCGGGTGAAGCTTTCTTT. It is translated as CASSLNPGEAFF.

Written as DNA, the CDR3 is TGTGCCAGCCAGGCATTAGCCAAAAACATTCAGTACTTC. It codes for CASQALAKNIQYF. V is TRBV25-1 and J is TRBJ2-4; no clear D. With 8 bases removed from V and 0 bases from J, the gap between germline ends came to 8 bases. Germline-derived CDR1 and CDR2 are MGHDK and SYGVNS. This CDR3 spans 13 amino acids.

This clone has a handful of counts. The V call is TRBV7-8, the J call TRBJ2-7, with 9 bases lining up with TRBD1. Germline V gives CDR1 SGHVS, CDR2 FQNEAQ. With 5 bases clipped from V and 5 bases from J, the junction kept 10 bases outside the gene matches. CDR3 length: 15 residues. CDR3 in amino acids: CASSQQPGQGDEQYF. For the CDR3, the DNA is TGTGCCAGCAGCCAGCAACCGGGACAGGGAGACGAGCAGTACTTC.

The chain combines TRBV6-5 with TRBJ2-2; TRBD1 matches at 7 bases. The trim removed 6 bases at V and 5 bases at J, leaving 9 bases unmatched. The CDR3 is 15 residues long. Germline values: CDR1 MNHEY, CDR2 SVGAGI. CDR3 coding DNA: TGTGCCAGCAGGAGACTAAAACAGGGGACCGGGGAGCTGTTTTTT. Amino acids: CASRRLKQGTGELFF.

This sequence joins TRBV4-1 and TRBJ1-1; a weak D match, TRBD1 (6 bases). V was pared by 3 bases and J by 1 base, with 12 bases between. CDR3 length: 15 amino acids. From germline, CDR1 is MGHRA and CDR2 YSYEKL. This CDR3 is CASSHKTDRNTEAFF. The CDR3 bases are TGCGCCAGCAGCCATAAAACGGACAGGAACACTGAAGCTTTCTTT.

The CDR3 loop reads CASSIGQAGELFF. The CDR3 coding sequence is TGTGCCAGTAGTATAGGCCAGGCCGGGGAGCTGTTTTTT. V is TRBV19 and J is TRBJ2-2; unclear D gene. There are 13 residues in the CDR3. Trimming shortened V by 1 base and J by 6 bases, and 6 bases separated the two germline ends. The V gene's germline CDR1 is LNHDA and CDR2 SQIVND (reference sequence).

V usage is TRBV7-9 and J usage is TRBJ1-5; TRBD1 matches at 11 bases. V was clipped by 5 bases and J by 3 bases; unmatched bases: 3. Germline CDR1 is SEHNR and CDR2 is FQNEAQ (reference sequence). The CDR3 covers 15 residues. DNA for the CDR3: TGTGCCAGCAGCAAGGACAGGGGGCCCAATCAGCCCCAGCATTTT. Protein: CASSKDRGPNQPQHF. The full variable domain, in which reference TRBV7-9 and TRBJ1-5 provide the parts outside the CDR3, is DTGVSQNPRHKITKRGQNVTFRCDPISEHNRLYWYRQTLGQGPEFLTYFQNEAQLEKSRLLSDRFSAERPKGSFSTLEIQRTEQGDSAMYLCASSKDRGPNQPQHFGDGTRLSIL.

V and J are TRBV7-2 and TRBJ1-1, with 10 positions matching TRBD1. The CDR3 contains 14 residues. V dropped 6 bases and J dropped 1; count of bases not matched to a gene: 2. Germline CDR1 is SGHTA and CDR2 is FQGNSA. In nucleotides, the CDR3 is TGTGCCAGCAGTCGACAGGGGGCGAACACTGAAGCTTTCTTT. It codes for CASSRQGANTEAFF.

As concerns this clone: Sequence at one end of the junction differs from germline and may be a read error. CDR3 nucleotide sequence: TGTGCCAGCAGCGAAGAGGCGGGGGCTGGGCAGCCCCAGCATTTT. This encodes CASSEEAGAGQPQHF. This chain links TRBV2 with TRBJ1-5, with D tentatively TRBD1 (6 bases). Germline V gene data show CDR1 as SNHLY and CDR2 as FYNNEI. This CDR3 contains 15 residues.

This clone was observed a single time. The CDR3 here is CASSVASGQGVNQPQHF. CDR3 coding DNA: TGTGCCAGCAGCGTAGCTTCGGGACAGGGGGTGAATCAGCCCCAGCATTTT. V usage is TRBV9 and J usage is TRBJ1-5, with TRBD1 matching over 11 bases. The CDR3 length is 17 residues. V lost 0 bases and J lost 4; bases outside the gene matches: 6. The V gene's germline CDR1 is SGDLS and CDR2 YYNGEE.

The J gene is TRBJ1-1, the V gene TRBV19; no clear D. V was shortened by 3 bases and J by 8 bases, with 13 bases between the two germline ends. This CDR3 comprises 13 residues. The germline V gene has CDR1 LNHDA and CDR2 SQIVND (reference sequence). CDR3 sequence: CASSIREGSEAFF. The CDR3 DNA reads as TGTGCCAGTAGTATTCGAGAGGGATCAGAAGCTTTCTTT.

The chain has TRBV21-1 and TRBJ1-6; TRBD1, the table's D call, lacks a check against the DNA. TRBV21-1 is a known pseudogene. The CDR3 covers 16 residues. CDR3 region: CARARRGQGLDSPLHF. The CDR3 bases are TGTGCCCGCGCCCGCCGGGGACAGGGTTTAGATTCACCCCTCCACTTT.

The genes are TRBV12-3 or TRBV12-4 and TRBJ1-2; 7 positions match TRBD1. J lost 7 bases, V lost 2 bases, and 1 base had no gene match. This CDR3 is built from 12 residues. Here the CDR3 DNA reads TGTGCCAGCAGTTTATCAGGGGGTGGCTACACCTTC. Its protein is CASSLSGGGYTF.

V is TRBV4-3 and J is TRBJ1-1; no clear D gene. Germline CDR1 and CDR2: LGHNA and YSLEER. This CDR3 is built from 14 residues. V gave up 1 base and J gave up 2 bases, with 8 bases separating them. Here the CDR3 reads CASSQVTGNTEAFF. The CDR3 nucleotides read TGCGCCAGCAGCCAAGTGACGGGTAACACTGAAGCTTTCTTT.

The rearrangement uses TRBV10-1 and TRBJ1-6; D is undetermined. V was clipped by 5 bases and J by 10 bases, with 12 bases between them. The CDR3 consists of 13 residues. Germline lookup yields CDR1 WNHNN and CDR2 SYGVQD (reference sequence). CDR3: CASSYGEGSPLHF. In DNA, the CDR3 is TGCGCCAGCAGTTATGGTGAGGGCTCACCCCTCCACTTT.

This clone was seen just once. The genes are TRBV3-1 (or the pseudogene TRBV3-2) and TRBJ2-6, with TRBD1 identical over 9 bases. CDR3 length equals 19 residues. The germline gives CDR1 LGHDT, CDR2 YNNKEL (reference sequence). J gave up 0 bases and V 6 bases, and 12 bases lay outside the gene matches. The DNA of the CDR3 is TGTGCCAGCAGTCGAAATTCCGGGACAGGGACCTCTGGGGCCAACGTCCTGACTTTC. Protein product: CASSRNSGTGTSGANVLTF.

This chain links TRBV5-1 with TRBJ2-1; the match to TRBD1 covers 9 bases. Germline V lookup: CDR1 SGHRS, CDR2 YFSETQ. CDR3 length: 14 amino acids. Losses at the gene ends were 0 bases for V and 8 bases for J; bases not matched to a gene: 3. The CDR3 DNA reads TGCGCCAGCAGCTTGGGACAGGGGGTCGATGAGCAGTTCTTC. Protein product: CASSLGQGVDEQFF.

The chain joins TRBV13 to TRBJ1-2; TRBD1 is a possible D gene (6 bases). This CDR3 has 14 amino acids. Germline V CDR1 and CDR2: PRHDT, FYEKMQ (reference sequence). V gave up 5 bases and J gave up 14 bases, with 24 bases separating them. CDR3 sequence (DNA): TGTGCCAGCAGCGCTTACGGCCGGGACACCCGTAGGACCTTC. Amino acid sequence: CASSAYGRDTRRTF.

J is TRBJ2-2 and V is TRBV6-1; D may be TRBD2 (5 bases). Trimming removed 2 bases at V and 0 bases at J, with 10 bases between. CDR3 length: 16 amino acids. Germline CDR1 and CDR2: MNHNS and SASEGT. The CDR3 protein is CASSEIGRTNTGELFF. For the CDR3, the DNA is TGTGCCAGCAGTGAAATTGGGAGAACGAACACCGGGGAGCTGTTTTTT.

CDR3 nucleotides: TGTGCCAGTATAAGCCAGGGGATCAATCAGCCCCAGCATTTT. Its protein is CASISQGINQPQHF. The rearrangement uses TRBV19 and TRBJ1-5, with TRBD1 as a possible D gene (6 bases). Germline V gene data show CDR1 as LNHDA and CDR2 as SQIVND (reference sequence). There are 14 residues in the CDR3. V was shortened by 7 bases and J by 3 bases, with 13 bases between the two germline ends.

In this sample, this clone turned up once. V usage is TRBV6-5 and J usage is TRBJ2-7; maybe TRBD1 (6 bases). Trimming shortened V by 6 bases and J by 2 bases, and 8 bases separated the two germline ends. The germline gives CDR1 MNHEY, CDR2 SVGAGI. The CDR3 consists of 12 residues. The CDR3: CASSRDTYEQYF. The CDR3 nucleotides read TGTGCCAGCAGCCGGGACACCTACGAGCAGTACTTC.

This clone was seen only once. The chain carries TRBV6-2 or TRBV6-3 and TRBJ1-6; D call uncertain. CDR1 and CDR2 from the germline V gene are MNHEY and SVGEGT. This CDR3 is 15 amino acids long. V dropped 4 bases and J dropped 9 bases, with 16 bases sitting between them. The CDR3 loop reads CASSSHSGRASPLHF. CDR3 DNA sequence: TGTGCCAGCAGTTCACACTCGGGAAGGGCTTCACCCCTCCACTTT.

This clone was detected once. V usage is TRBV2 and J usage is TRBJ1-2, with D maybe TRBD1 (6 bases). V lost 8 bases and J 0 bases, leaving 13 bases between the germline ends. The CDR3 consists of 14 residues. Germline V lookup: CDR1 SNHLY, CDR2 FYNNEI. The CDR3 nucleotides are TGTGCCAGCGCGAGCGGGACATCTAACTATGGCTACACCTTC. Its translation: CASASGTSNYGYTF.

The chain recombines TRBV7-8 with TRBJ2-3; 10 bases align to TRBD2. The V gene end was trimmed by 5 bases and the J gene end by 2 bases; junction bases not matched to a gene: 10. Germline V CDR1 and CDR2: SGHVS, FQNEAQ. The CDR3 is made up of 17 amino acids. The CDR3 loop reads CASSPSRSGGPTDTQYF. The CDR3 nucleotides read TGTGCCAGCAGCCCGTCCCGTAGCGGGGGGCCCACAGATACGCAGTATTTT.

V is TRBV11-2 and J is TRBJ1-2; 9 nucleotides agree with TRBD1. Per germline, CDR1 SGHAT and CDR2 FQNNGV. J lost 4 bases, V lost 3 bases, and 12 bases had no gene match. The CDR3 is made up of 17 amino acids. CDR3 nucleotide sequence: TGTGCCAGCAGCTTGACGGACAGGGGTGGTGGCTTCTATGGCTACACCTTC. Encoded protein: CASSLTDRGGGFYGYTF.

This sequence joins TRBV5-1 and TRBJ1-2, with 7 bases identical to TRBD1. The CDR3 spans 14 residues. The germline V gene has CDR1 SGHRS and CDR2 YFSETQ. The V and J ends lost 4 bases and 4 bases, in that order; junction bases with no gene match: 7. The CDR3 DNA is TGCGCCAGCAGCCCACCCCGGGACAGCTATGGCTACACCTTC. Its translation is CASSPPRDSYGYTF.

The rearrangement uses TRBV3-1 (or the pseudogene TRBV3-2) and TRBJ2-2; the match to TRBD2 covers 9 bases. Germline-derived CDR1 and CDR2 are LGHDT and YNNKEL (reference sequence). This CDR3 has 16 amino acids. Germline trimming cut 1 base from V and 6 bases from J; bases unmatched to any gene: 6. CDR3 in DNA: TGTGCCAGCAGCCAAGGAAGCGGGGGGTATGCCGGGGAGCTGTTTTTT. This sequence encodes CASSQGSGGYAGELFF.

Regarding this clone: Other DNA sequences in this specimen translate into the identical CDR3. The chain carries TRBV6-5 and TRBJ2-2; TRBD1 is a possible D gene (5 bases). Trimming shortened V by 7 bases and J by 2 bases, and 8 bases separated the two germline ends. The germline CDR1 and CDR2 sequences are MNHEY and SVGAGI. The CDR3 spans 13 residues. The DNA for the CDR3 is TGTGCCAGCACAACAGGCAACACCGGGGAGCTGTTTTTT. Its translation is CASTTGNTGELFF.

CDR3 sequence (DNA): TGTGCCAGCAGCCGGGACTCTGGAACCACGGATACGCAGTATTTT. Its translation: CASSRDSGTTDTQYF. V gene TRBV5-4 combines with J gene TRBJ2-3, with TRBD2 as a possible D gene (6 bases). Trimming shortened V by 4 bases and J by 6 bases, and 18 bases separated the two germline ends. Germline V gene lookup returns CDR1 SGHNT and CDR2 YYREEE (reference sequence). This CDR3 comprises 15 residues.

The chain uses TRBV7-2 and TRBJ2-1; TRBD2 matches at 12 bases. The CDR3 loop spans 17 amino acids. The V gene end was trimmed by 1 base and the J gene end by 8 bases; junction bases not matched to a gene: 9. Germline V lookup: CDR1 SGHTA, CDR2 FQGNSA. DNA for the CDR3: TGTGCCAGCAGCTTAGGTGTCCTAGCGGGGGGGAGTGATGAGCAGTTCTTC. Encoded protein: CASSLGVLAGGSDEQFF.